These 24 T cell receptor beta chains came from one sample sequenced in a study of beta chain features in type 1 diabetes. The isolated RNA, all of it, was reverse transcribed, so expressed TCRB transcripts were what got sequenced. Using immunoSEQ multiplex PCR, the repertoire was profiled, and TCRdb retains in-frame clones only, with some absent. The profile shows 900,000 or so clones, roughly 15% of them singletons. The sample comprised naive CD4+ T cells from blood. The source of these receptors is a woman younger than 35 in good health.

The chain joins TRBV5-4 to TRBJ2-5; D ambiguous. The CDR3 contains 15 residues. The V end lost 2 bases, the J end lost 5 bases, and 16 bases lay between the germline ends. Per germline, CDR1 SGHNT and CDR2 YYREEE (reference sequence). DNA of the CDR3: TGTGCCAGCAGCTTTAAGGGATCCAATTGGGAGACCCAGTACTTC. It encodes CASSFKGSNWETQYF.

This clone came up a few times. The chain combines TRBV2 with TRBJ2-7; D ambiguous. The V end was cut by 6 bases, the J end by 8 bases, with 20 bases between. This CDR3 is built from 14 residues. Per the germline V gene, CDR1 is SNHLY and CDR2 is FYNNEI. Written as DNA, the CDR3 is TGTGCCAGCAGCGTCAGTAATACCCTACGAAAGCAGTACTTC. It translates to CASSVSNTLRKQYF.

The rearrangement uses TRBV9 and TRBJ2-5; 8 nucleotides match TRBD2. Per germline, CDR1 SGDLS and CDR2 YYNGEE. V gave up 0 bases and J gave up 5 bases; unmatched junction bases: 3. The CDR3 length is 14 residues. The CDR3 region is CASSVDAGGETQYF. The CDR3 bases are TGTGCCAGCAGCGTAGATGCGGGGGGTGAGACCCAGTACTTC.

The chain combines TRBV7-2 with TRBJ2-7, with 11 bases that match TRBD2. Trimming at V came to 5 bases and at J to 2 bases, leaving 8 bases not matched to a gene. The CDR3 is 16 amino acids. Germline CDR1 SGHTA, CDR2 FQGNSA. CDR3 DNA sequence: TGTGCCAGCAGCCGACTAGCGGGGTTGGGCCCCTACGAGCAGTACTTC. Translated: CASSRLAGLGPYEQYF.

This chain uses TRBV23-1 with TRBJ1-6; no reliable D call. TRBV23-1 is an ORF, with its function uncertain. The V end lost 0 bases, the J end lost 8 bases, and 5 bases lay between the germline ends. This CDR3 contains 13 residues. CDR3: CASSQSVDSPLHF. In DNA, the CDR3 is TGCGCCAGCAGTCAATCGGTAGATTCACCCCTCCACTTT.

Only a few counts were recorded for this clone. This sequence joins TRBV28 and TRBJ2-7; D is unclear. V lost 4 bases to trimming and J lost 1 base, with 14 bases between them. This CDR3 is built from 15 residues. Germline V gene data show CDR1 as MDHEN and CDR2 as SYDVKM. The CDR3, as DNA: TGTGCCAGCAGTTCCGTCCGATGGAATTCCTACGAGCAGTACTTC. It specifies CASSSVRWNSYEQYF.

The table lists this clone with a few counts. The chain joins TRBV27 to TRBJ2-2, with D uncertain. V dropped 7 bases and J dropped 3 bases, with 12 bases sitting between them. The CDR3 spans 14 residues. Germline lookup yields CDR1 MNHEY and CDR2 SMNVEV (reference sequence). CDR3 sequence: CASTPYLYTGELFF. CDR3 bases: TGTGCCAGCACCCCTTACCTATACACCGGGGAGCTGTTTTTT.

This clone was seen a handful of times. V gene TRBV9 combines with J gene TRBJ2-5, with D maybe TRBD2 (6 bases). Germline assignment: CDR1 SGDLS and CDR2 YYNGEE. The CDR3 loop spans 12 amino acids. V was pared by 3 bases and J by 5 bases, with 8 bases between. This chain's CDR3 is CASSDGGETQYF. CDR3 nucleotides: TGTGCCAGCAGCGATGGGGGGGAGACCCAGTACTTC.

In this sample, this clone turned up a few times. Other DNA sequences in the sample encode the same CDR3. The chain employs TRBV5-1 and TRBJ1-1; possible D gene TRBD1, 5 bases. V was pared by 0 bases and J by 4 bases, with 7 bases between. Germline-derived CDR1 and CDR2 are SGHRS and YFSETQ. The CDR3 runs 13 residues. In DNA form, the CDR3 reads TGCGCCAGCAGCTTGGCAGGGCGCACTGAAGCTTTCTTT. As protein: CASSLAGRTEAFF.

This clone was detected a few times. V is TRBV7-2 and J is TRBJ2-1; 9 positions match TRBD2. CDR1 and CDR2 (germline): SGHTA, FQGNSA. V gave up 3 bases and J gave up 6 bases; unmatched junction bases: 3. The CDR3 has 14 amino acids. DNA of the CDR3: TGTGCCAGCAGCTTTAGCGGGAGTAGCAATGAGCAGTTCTTC. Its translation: CASSFSGSSNEQFF.

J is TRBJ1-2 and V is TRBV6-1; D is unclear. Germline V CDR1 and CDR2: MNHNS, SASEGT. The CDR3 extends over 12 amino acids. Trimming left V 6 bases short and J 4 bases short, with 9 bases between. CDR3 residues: CASRQPTYGYTF. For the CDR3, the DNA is TGTGCCAGCAGGCAGCCCACCTATGGCTACACCTTC.

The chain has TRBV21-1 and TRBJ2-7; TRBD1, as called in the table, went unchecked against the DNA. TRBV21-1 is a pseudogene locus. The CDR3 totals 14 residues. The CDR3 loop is CASSNGTALYEQYF. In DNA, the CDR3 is TGTGCCAGCAGCAATGGGACAGCACTCTACGAGCAGTACTTC.

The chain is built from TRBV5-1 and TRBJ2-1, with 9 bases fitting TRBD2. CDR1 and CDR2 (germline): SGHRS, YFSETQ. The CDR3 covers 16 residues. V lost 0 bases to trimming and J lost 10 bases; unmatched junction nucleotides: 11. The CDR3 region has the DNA TGCGCCAGCAGCTTGGGTGGTCTAGCGGGAAGGATGGAGCAGTTCTTC. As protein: CASSLGGLAGRMEQFF.

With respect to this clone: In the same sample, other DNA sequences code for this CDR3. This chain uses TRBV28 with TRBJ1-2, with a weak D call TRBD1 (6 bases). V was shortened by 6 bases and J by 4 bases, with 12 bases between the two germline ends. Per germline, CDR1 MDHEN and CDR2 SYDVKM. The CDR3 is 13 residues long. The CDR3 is CASSLGQLYGYTF. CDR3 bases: TGTGCCAGCAGCCTCGGACAGCTCTATGGCTACACCTTC.

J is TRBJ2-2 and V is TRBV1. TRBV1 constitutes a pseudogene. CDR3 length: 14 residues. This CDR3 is CTSSRWGNTGELFF. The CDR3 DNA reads TGCACCAGCAGCCGATGGGGGAACACCGGGGAGCTGTTTTTT.

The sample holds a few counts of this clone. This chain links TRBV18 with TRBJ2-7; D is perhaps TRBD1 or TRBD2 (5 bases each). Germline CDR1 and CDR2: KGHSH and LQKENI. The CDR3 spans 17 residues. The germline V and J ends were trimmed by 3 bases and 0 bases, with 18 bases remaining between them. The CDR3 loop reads CASSPISGARGSYEQYF. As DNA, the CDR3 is TGTGCCAGCTCACCCATCTCCGGGGCCCGCGGCTCCTACGAGCAGTACTTC.

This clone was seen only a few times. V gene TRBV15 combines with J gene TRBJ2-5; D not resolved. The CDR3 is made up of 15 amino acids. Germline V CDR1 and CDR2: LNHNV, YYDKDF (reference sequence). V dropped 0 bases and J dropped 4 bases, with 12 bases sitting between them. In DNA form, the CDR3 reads TGTGCCACCAGCAGAGAAGGGTCGGTCGTAGAGACCCAGTACTTC. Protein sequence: CATSREGSVVETQYF. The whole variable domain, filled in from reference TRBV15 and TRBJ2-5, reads DAMVIQNPRYQVTQFGKPVTLSCSQTLNHNVMYWYQQKSSQAPKLLFHYYDKDFNNEADTPDNFQSRRPNTSFCFLDIRSPGLGDTAMYLCATSREGSVVETQYFGPGTRLLVL.

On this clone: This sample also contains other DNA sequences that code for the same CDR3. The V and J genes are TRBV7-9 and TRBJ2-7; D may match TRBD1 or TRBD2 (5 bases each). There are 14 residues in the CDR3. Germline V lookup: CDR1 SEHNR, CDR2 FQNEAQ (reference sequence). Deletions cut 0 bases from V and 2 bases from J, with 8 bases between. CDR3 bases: TGTGCCAGCAGCTTAGCAGGGACCACCTACGAGCAGTACTTC. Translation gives CASSLAGTTYEQYF.

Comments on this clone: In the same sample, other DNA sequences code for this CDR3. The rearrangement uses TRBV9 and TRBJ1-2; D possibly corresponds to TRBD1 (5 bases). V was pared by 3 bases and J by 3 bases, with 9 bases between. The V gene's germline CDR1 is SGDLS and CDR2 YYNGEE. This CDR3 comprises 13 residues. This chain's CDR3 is CASSAPGDYGYTF. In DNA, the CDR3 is TGTGCCAGCAGCGCACCGGGGGACTATGGCTACACCTTC.

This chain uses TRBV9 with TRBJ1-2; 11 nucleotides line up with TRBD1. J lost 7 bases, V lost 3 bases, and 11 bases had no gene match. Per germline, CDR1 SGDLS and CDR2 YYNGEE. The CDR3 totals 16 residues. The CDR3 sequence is CASSATGTGGVRGYTF. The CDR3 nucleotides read TGTGCCAGCAGCGCAACCGGGACAGGGGGTGTTCGTGGCTACACCTTC.

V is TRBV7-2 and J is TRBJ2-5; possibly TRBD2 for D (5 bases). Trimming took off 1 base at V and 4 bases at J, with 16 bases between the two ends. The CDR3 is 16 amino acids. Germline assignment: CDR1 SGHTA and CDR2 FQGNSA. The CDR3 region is CASSLGLTLRGETQYF. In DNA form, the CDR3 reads TGTGCCAGCAGCTTAGGTTTGACTCTACGGGGAGAGACCCAGTACTTC.

Here the CDR3 reads CATSRDGGGANYGYTF. As DNA, the CDR3 is TGTGCCACCAGCAGAGACGGCGGAGGGGCTAACTATGGCTACACCTTC. The chain has TRBV15 and TRBJ1-2; possibly TRBD1 for D (5 bases). Trimming took off 0 bases at V and 0 bases at J, with 11 bases between the two ends. This CDR3 is built from 16 residues. Per germline, CDR1 LNHNV and CDR2 YYDKDF (reference sequence).

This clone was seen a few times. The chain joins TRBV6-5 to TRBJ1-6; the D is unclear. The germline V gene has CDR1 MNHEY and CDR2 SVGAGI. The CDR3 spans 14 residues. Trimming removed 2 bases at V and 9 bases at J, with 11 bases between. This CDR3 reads CASSYEGKASPLHF. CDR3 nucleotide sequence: TGTGCCAGCAGTTACGAGGGAAAGGCTTCACCCCTCCACTTT.

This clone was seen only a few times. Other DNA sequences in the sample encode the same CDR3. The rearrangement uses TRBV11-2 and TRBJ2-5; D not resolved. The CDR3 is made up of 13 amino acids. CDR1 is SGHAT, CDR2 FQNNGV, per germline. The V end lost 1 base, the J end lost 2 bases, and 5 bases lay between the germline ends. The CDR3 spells CASSLARQETQYF. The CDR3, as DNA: TGTGCCAGCAGCTTAGCCCGTCAAGAGACCCAGTACTTC.